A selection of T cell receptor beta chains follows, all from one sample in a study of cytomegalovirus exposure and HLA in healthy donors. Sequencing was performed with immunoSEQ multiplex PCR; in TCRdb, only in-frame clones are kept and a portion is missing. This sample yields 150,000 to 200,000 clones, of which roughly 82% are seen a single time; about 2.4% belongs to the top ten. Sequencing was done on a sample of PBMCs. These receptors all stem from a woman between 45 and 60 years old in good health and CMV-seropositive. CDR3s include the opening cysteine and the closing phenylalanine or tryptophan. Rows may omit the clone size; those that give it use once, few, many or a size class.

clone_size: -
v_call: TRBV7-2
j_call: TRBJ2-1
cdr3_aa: CASSPRVGEQFF

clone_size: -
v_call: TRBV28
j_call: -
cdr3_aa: CASSFRGNSYEQYF

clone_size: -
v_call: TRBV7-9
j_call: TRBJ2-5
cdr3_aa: CASSLNSRAQETQYF

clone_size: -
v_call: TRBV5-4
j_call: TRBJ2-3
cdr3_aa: CASRSSGGANTQYF

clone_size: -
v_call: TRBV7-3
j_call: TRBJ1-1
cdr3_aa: CASSLTIALGQGSEMNTEAFF

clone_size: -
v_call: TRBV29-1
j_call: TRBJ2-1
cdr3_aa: CSVVPPLDEQFF

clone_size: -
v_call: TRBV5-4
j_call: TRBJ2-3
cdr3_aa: CASSQGLAGGYGDTQYF

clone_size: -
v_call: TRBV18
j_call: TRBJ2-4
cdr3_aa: CASSPSGLAKNIQYF

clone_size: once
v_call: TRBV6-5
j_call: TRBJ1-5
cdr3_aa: CASKPQGVSNQPQHF

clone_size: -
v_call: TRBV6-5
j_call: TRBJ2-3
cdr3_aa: CASSRLDSSTDTQYF

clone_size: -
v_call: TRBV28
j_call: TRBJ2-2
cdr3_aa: CASRPSRGGGELFF

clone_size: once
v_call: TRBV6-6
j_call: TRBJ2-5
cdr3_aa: CASRPAENKETQYF

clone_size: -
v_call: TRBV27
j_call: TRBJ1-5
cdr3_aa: CASRKTGTQPQHF

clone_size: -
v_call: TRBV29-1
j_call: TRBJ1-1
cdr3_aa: CSVGYRDDTEAFF

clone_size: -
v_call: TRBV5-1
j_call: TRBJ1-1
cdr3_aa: CASSLYSLNTEAFF

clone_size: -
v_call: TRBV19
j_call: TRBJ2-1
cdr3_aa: CASSTQTGPVDEQFF

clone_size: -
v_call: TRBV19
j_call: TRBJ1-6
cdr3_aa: CASNHAGQGIRSPLHF

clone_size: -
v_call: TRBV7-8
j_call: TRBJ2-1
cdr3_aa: CASSRAPSGGANEQFF

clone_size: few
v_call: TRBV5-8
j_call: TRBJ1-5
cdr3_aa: CASSLVTGFNQPQHF

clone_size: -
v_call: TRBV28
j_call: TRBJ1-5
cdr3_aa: CASNYREAFSNQPQHF

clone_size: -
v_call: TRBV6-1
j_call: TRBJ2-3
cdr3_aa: CASTLSRGGTQYF

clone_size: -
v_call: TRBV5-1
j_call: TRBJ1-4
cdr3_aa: CASSYGQGGLQDEKLFF

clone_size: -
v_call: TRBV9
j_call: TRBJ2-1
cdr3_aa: CASSVGGISYNEQFF

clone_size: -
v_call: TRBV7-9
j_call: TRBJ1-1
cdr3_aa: CASSPQWAGAEAFF

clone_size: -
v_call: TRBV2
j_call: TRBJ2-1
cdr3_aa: CASSSQGLGGFF

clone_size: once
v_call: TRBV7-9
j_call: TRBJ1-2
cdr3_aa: CASSETGSGYTF

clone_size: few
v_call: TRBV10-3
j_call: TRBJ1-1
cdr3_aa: CASSAVTTGANTEAFF

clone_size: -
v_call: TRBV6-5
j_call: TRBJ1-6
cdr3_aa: CASRVDRDYNSPLHF